Given below is one T cell receptor (beta chain) in context. Its target is unknown. This sample is drawn from a study of OX40 agonist ivuxolimab in advanced cancers. Study-level background: Patients were given ivuxolimab, an antibody that agonizes OX40 (CD134). Study-wide results and limits: In a subset of nonresponders, normalized T-cell clonal expansion was also low. At doses 0.1 to 3.0 mg/kg, CD4+ and CD8+ clones expanded. Expanded clones belonging to CD8+ T cells outnumbered, on average, those of CD4+.

This CDR3 region has 16 residues. Trimming cost V 2 bases and J 1 base; bases outside gene matches: 7. Germline CDR1 is SGHAT and CDR2 is FQNNGV. Measured with immunoSEQ multiplex PCR; TCRdb has only the in-frame clones, and not every one. The data hold roughly 60,000 clones, with roughly nine tenths observed a single time. Sample: CD4+ or CD8+ T cells sorted from blood, taken in a trial of the OX40 agonist ivuxolimab. The TCR comes from an adult with an advanced solid tumor such as melanoma, head and neck, liver or kidney cancer. The rearrangement joins TRBV11-2 to TRBJ1-1; 7 nucleotides line up with TRBD1. CDR3: CASSLTGTASNTEAFF. CDR3 in DNA: TGTGCCAGCAGCTTAACAGGGACAGCCTCGAACACTGAAGCTTTCTTT.